One sample yielded the 24 T cell receptor beta chains listed below, sequenced in a study of patients and donors after allogeneic stem cell transplantation. TCRdb passed the RT-PCR reads through MiXCR, listing each CDR3 protein once. This table holds approximately 200,000 distinct CDR3 sequences, around two fifths found once. The sample taken for sequencing was blood, either unsorted or a sorted T cell fraction (not recorded which). The receptors come from a human donor who was either an allogeneic HSCT recipient or a stem cell or donor lymphocyte infusion donor (not recorded which). It is not recorded whose cells these are; they may come from a transplant donor.

The genes are TRBV3-1 and TRBJ2-1; 7 bases map to TRBD2. This CDR3 has 16 amino acids. With 1 base clipped from V and 6 bases from J, the junction kept 9 bases outside the gene matches. Germline values: CDR1 LGHDT, CDR2 YNNKEL (reference sequence). The CDR3 region is CASSQARLAVSNEQFF. As DNA, the CDR3 is TGTGCCAGCAGCCAAGCCCGACTAGCCGTCTCCAATGAGCAGTTCTTC.

This chain connects TRBV15 to TRBJ2-1; 8 bases line up with TRBD2. The germline V gene encodes CDR1 LNHNV and CDR2 YYDKDF (reference sequence). The CDR3 length is 17 residues. The J segment lost 5 bases and the V segment lost 1 base, leaving 10 bases of the junction unmatched. The CDR3 region has the DNA TGTGCCACCAGCAGAGTAAGAGGAACTAGCGGTAACAATGAGCAGTTCTTC. Translation gives CATSRVRGTSGNNEQFF.

The chain links TRBV11-2 to TRBJ1-2; possibly TRBD1 for D (5 bases). The V end was cut by 5 bases, the J end by 8 bases, with 21 bases between. CDR3 length: 15 amino acids. CDR1 SGHAT and CDR2 FQNNGV come from the germline V gene. The CDR3 sequence: CASSPPPGGPSGYTF. In nucleotides, the CDR3 is TGTGCCAGCAGCCCCCCGCCGGGGGGTCCTTCGGGCTACACCTTC. Full variable domain (rest looked up from reference TRBV11-2 and TRBJ1-2): EAGVAQSPRYKIIEKRQSVAFWCNPISGHATLYWYQQILGQGPKLLIQFQNNGVVDDSQLPKDRFSAERLKGVDSTLKIQPAKLEDSAVYLCASSPPPGGPSGYTFGSGTRLTVV.

The rearrangement links TRBV6-2 or TRBV6-3 to TRBJ2-1, with 13 nucleotides matching TRBD2. The germline V gene encodes CDR1 MNHEY and CDR2 SVGEGT. V was clipped by 5 bases and J by 2 bases; unmatched bases: 9. The CDR3 is made up of 18 amino acids. The CDR3 DNA sequence: TGTGCCAGCAGTCGGACTAGCGGGAGTTGGGGGACCTACAATGAGCAGTTCTTC. It codes for CASSRTSGSWGTYNEQFF.

V is TRBV6-5 and J is TRBJ2-1; possibly TRBD1 for D (6 bases). Germline-derived CDR1 and CDR2 are MNHEY and SVGAGI. The CDR3 totals 14 residues. V was shortened by 3 bases and J by 9 bases, with 15 bases between the two germline ends. CDR3 nucleotide sequence: TGTGCCAGCAGTTATAGGGGGTGGGACGGTGAGCAGTTCTTC. Its protein product is CASSYRGWDGEQFF.

This chain connects TRBV4-2 to TRBJ1-2; D is uncertain. The CDR3 totals 15 residues. V shed 4 bases and J shed 5 bases, with 17 bases lying between them. In germline, CDR1 is LGHNA, CDR2 YNFKEQ. This CDR3 is CASSPDPQAPYGYTF. In DNA, the CDR3 is TGTGCCAGCAGCCCCGACCCGCAGGCTCCTTATGGCTACACCTTC.

The chain employs TRBV5-1 and TRBJ1-1; D gene uncertain. The V gene lost 0 bases and the J gene lost 0 bases, with 12 bases spanning the gap. Germline values: CDR1 SGHRS, CDR2 YFSETQ. This CDR3 contains 16 residues. CDR3 protein: CASSLDRVPLNTEAFF. CDR3 nucleotides: TGCGCCAGCAGCTTGGATAGGGTACCACTGAACACTGAAGCTTTCTTT.

The rearrangement joins TRBV29-1 to TRBJ2-1, with 13 bases identical to TRBD2. The CDR3 runs 15 residues. V was clipped by 0 bases and J by 7 bases; unmatched bases: 3. Germline CDR1 and CDR2: SQVTM and ANQGSEA. CDR3 DNA sequence: TGCAGCGTTGAAGAGACTAGCGGGGGGATAAATGAGCAGTTCTTC. It translates to CSVEETSGGINEQFF.

J is TRBJ2-3 and V is TRBV9, with TRBD2 matching 8 bases. CDR1 and CDR2 (germline): SGDLS, YYNGEE. The CDR3 sequence is 15 residues long. V shed 1 base and J 6 bases; nucleotides not matched to a gene: 7. As DNA, the CDR3 is TGTGCCAGCAGCGTAAGTGGGACTAGTATTGATACGCAGTATTTT. It specifies CASSVSGTSIDTQYF.

This clonotype was recorded a few times. The rearrangement links TRBV29-1 to TRBJ1-2; no definite D call. The V end was cut by 6 bases, the J end by 6 bases, with 14 bases between. Germline CDR1 SQVTM, CDR2 ANQGSEA. This CDR3 contains 12 residues. The CDR3 nucleotides read TGCAGCGTCCACGACCCTTCTGATGGCTACACCTTC. It specifies CSVHDPSDGYTF.

J is TRBJ1-1 and V is TRBV9, with 8 bases fitting TRBD1. The trim removed 0 bases at V and 4 bases at J, leaving 8 bases unmatched. The CDR3 covers 16 residues. Germline CDR1 reads SGDLS; CDR2 reads YYNGEE. The CDR3 is CASSVDPGTGITEAFF. In nucleotides, the CDR3 is TGTGCCAGCAGCGTAGATCCCGGGACAGGTATCACTGAAGCTTTCTTT. Full variable domain (missing parts from reference TRBV9 and TRBJ1-1): DSGVTQTPKHLITATGQRVTLRCSPRSGDLSVYWYQQSLDQGLQFLIQYYNGEERAKGNILERFSAQQFPDLHSELNLSSLELGDSALYFCASSVDPGTGITEAFFGQGTRLTVV.

This chain joins TRBV9 and TRBJ1-1, with D unclear. The V end was cut by 0 bases, the J end by 2 bases, with 8 bases between. Looked up from germline, CDR1 is SGDLS and CDR2 is YYNGEE. The CDR3 extends over 14 amino acids. CDR3 in DNA: TGTGCCAGCAGCGTAGTGGCGGCTAACACTGAAGCTTTCTTT. Protein: CASSVVAANTEAFF.

This chain uses TRBV4-3 with TRBJ1-1, with D perhaps matching TRBD1 (5 bases). Between the trimmed V and J ends, which lost 1 base and 3 bases, there was a span of 21 bases. The CDR3 sequence is 18 residues long. Per germline, CDR1 LGHNA and CDR2 YSLEER. CDR3 residues: CASSQGRTIGGLYTEAFF. In DNA, the CDR3 is TGCGCCAGCAGCCAAGGAAGGACGATCGGGGGATTGTACACTGAAGCTTTCTTT.

This chain connects TRBV6-5 to TRBJ1-4; 8 bases line up with TRBD1. CDR3 length equals 13 residues. The germline gives CDR1 MNHEY, CDR2 SVGAGI. With V trimmed by 6 bases and J by 8 bases, 5 bases remained unmatched. The CDR3 region has the DNA TGTGCCAGCAGATCAGGGGGCCGAGAAAAACTGTTTTTT. Translating it yields CASRSGGREKLFF.

V gene TRBV14 combines with J gene TRBJ2-5, with 8 nucleotides matching TRBD2. Looked up from germline, CDR1 is SGHDN and CDR2 is FVKESK. V gave up 0 bases and J gave up 5 bases; unmatched junction bases: 8. The CDR3 consists of 16 residues. CDR3 sequence: CASSQDGLAFRETQYF. DNA for the CDR3: TGTGCCAGCAGCCAAGATGGACTAGCTTTCAGGGAGACCCAGTACTTC.

This clonotype has just one count. V is TRBV9 and J is TRBJ2-1; D is uncertain. From germline, CDR1 is SGDLS and CDR2 YYNGEE. V shed 0 bases and J shed 6 bases, with 10 bases lying between them. The CDR3 length is 14 residues. CDR3 DNA: TGTGCCAGCAGCGTAGAGGAGCGATTCAATGAGCAGTTCTTC. Translation: CASSVEERFNEQFF.

This clonotype showed up just a few times. The chain couples TRBV7-2 to TRBJ2-1, with 14 positions matching TRBD2. The germline CDR1 and CDR2 sequences are SGHTA and FQGNSA. Germline trimming cut 3 bases from V and 1 base from J; bases unmatched to any gene: 2. The CDR3 sequence is 17 residues long. The CDR3 region is CASSFWTSGRSYNEQFF. In nucleotides, the CDR3 is TGTGCCAGCAGCTTCTGGACTAGCGGGAGGTCCTACAATGAGCAGTTCTTC. Full variable domain (remainder filled in from reference TRBV7-2 and TRBJ2-1): GAGVSQSPSNKVTEKGKDVELRCDPISGHTALYWYRQSLGQGLEFLIYFQGNSAPDKSGLPSDRFSAERTGGSVSTLTIQRTQQEDSAVYLCASSFWTSGRSYNEQFFGPGTRLTVL.

V usage is TRBV9 and J usage is TRBJ2-7, with 8 bases identical to TRBD2. Germline V gene sequence: CDR1 SGDLS, CDR2 YYNGEE. The V and J ends lost 0 bases and 3 bases, in that order; junction bases with no gene match: 11. This CDR3 has 17 amino acids. The CDR3 DNA sequence: TGTGCCAGCAGCGTAGACCCCTTGGAAGCGGGGGACTACGAGCAGTACTTC. It encodes CASSVDPLEAGDYEQYF.

The sample holds a few counts of this clonotype. The CDR3 loop reads CASSYPRPGEAFF. CDR3 nucleotide sequence: TGTGCCAGCAGTTACCCGAGACCGGGAGAAGCTTTCTTT. The chain joins TRBV6-5 to TRBJ1-1; D not resolved. The CDR3 spans 13 residues. Germline V gene sequence: CDR1 MNHEY, CDR2 SVGAGI. The germline V and J ends were trimmed by 2 bases and 8 bases, with 12 bases remaining between them.

This clonotype was counted at least ten times. V is TRBV12-3 or TRBV12-4 and J is TRBJ1-5, with D unclear. The CDR3 sequence is 14 residues long. The V end was cut by 10 bases, the J end by 0 bases, with 13 bases between. This CDR3 is CAKGGGSSNQPQHF. The CDR3 DNA reads as TGTGCCAAGGGTGGTGGCAGTAGCAATCAGCCCCAGCATTTT.

This chain's CDR3 is CASSPPGQDNYGYTF. CDR3 DNA sequence: TGTGCCAGCAGCCCGCCGGGACAGGACAACTATGGCTACACCTTC. The rearrangement links TRBV4-2 to TRBJ1-2; 8 bases are a match to TRBD1. J was trimmed by 2 bases and V by 4 bases; bases with no gene match: 6. In germline, CDR1 is LGHNA, CDR2 YNFKEQ. This CDR3 has 15 amino acids.

The genes are TRBV4-3 and TRBJ2-1; D is perhaps TRBD2 (6 bases). Germline V gives CDR1 LGHNA, CDR2 YSLEER. This CDR3 contains 19 residues. Trimming removed 0 bases from V and 4 bases from J, with 22 bases in between. CDR3 sequence: CASSQDGTPLSGTYNEQFF. As DNA, the CDR3 is TGCGCCAGCAGCCAAGATGGGACCCCCCTTAGCGGAACTTACAATGAGCAGTTCTTC.

On this clonotype itself: An end of the junction does not agree with germline; a read error may underlie this. V gene TRBV24-1 combines with J gene TRBJ2-1, with D perhaps TRBD2 (5 bases). The germline gives CDR1 KGHDR, CDR2 SFDVKD. The CDR3 covers 14 residues. CDR3 amino acids: CATSDPRSRDEQLF. The CDR3 DNA sequence: TGTGCCACCAGTGATCCCCGGAGTCGGGATGAGCAGCTCTTC.

The J gene is TRBJ2-7, the V gene TRBV20-1; 7 bases are shared with TRBD2. The V gene end was trimmed by 2 bases and the J gene end by 5 bases; junction bases not matched to a gene: 9. The CDR3 totals 14 residues. Germline CDR1 is DFQATT and CDR2 is SNEGSKA (reference sequence). The CDR3, as DNA: TGCAGTGCTAGATCTTGGGAGGGTACTCACGAGCAGTACTTC. Amino acids: CSARSWEGTHEQYF.